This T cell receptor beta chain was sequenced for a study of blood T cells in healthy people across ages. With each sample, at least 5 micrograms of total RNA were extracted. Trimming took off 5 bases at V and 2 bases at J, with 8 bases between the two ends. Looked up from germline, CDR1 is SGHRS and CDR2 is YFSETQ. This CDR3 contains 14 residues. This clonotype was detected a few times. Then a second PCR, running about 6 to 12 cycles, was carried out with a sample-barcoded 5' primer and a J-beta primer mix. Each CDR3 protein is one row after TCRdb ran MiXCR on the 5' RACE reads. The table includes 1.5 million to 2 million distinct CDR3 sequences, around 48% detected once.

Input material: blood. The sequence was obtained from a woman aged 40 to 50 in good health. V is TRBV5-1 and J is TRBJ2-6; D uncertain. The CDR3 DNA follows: TGCGCCAGCAGACCCGACCCTGGGGCCAACGTCCTGACTTTC. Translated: CASRPDPGANVLTF.